The entry below describes one T cell receptor beta chain. The V end was cut by 4 bases, the J end by 5 bases, with 9 bases between. The CDR3 contains 13 residues. CDR1 is LGHDT and CDR2 is YNNKEL in the germline V gene (reference sequence). The sample originates from a study of blood T cell repertoires in COVID-19. Study-wide background: From T cells, B-cell-depleted T cells, or PBMCs came the material, which was cDNA or gDNA.

Participants spanned ages about 18 to 95 years and resided in roughly 22 US areas. Participant reports of clinical history set cohort assignment. This table comes from immunoSEQ multiplex PCR, and its TCRdb copy is limited to in-frame clones, with some not included. This sample has under 250,000 clones, with over 80% found just once. V and J are TRBV3-1 (or the pseudogene TRBV3-2) and TRBJ1-5; no reliable D call. Sequences were obtained from PBMCs or T cells enriched from blood (not recorded which). This TCR was sampled from a middle-aged woman who had been exposed to COVID-19. This CDR3 is CASSRAEDQPQHF. The CDR3 coding sequence is TGTGCCAGCAGCCGGGCGGAGGATCAGCCCCAGCATTTT.